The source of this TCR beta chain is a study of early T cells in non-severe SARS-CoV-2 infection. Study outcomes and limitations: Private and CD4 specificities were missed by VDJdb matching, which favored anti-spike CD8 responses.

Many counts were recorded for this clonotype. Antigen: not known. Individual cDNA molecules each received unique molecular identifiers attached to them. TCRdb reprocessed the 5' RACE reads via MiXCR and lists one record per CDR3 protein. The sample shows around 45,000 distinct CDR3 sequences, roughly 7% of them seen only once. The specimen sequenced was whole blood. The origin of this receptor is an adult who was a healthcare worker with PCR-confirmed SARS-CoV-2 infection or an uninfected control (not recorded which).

The CDR3 DNA reads TGTGCCAGCAGTTTATCCCGTACTCAGCCCCAGCATTTT. Translation: CASSLSRTQPQHF. The V call is TRBV27, the J call TRBJ1-5; D not certain. Germline V gene lookup returns CDR1 MNHEY and CDR2 SMNVEV (reference sequence). The CDR3 consists of 13 residues. The V end lost 0 bases, the J end lost 6 bases, and 6 bases lay between the germline ends.